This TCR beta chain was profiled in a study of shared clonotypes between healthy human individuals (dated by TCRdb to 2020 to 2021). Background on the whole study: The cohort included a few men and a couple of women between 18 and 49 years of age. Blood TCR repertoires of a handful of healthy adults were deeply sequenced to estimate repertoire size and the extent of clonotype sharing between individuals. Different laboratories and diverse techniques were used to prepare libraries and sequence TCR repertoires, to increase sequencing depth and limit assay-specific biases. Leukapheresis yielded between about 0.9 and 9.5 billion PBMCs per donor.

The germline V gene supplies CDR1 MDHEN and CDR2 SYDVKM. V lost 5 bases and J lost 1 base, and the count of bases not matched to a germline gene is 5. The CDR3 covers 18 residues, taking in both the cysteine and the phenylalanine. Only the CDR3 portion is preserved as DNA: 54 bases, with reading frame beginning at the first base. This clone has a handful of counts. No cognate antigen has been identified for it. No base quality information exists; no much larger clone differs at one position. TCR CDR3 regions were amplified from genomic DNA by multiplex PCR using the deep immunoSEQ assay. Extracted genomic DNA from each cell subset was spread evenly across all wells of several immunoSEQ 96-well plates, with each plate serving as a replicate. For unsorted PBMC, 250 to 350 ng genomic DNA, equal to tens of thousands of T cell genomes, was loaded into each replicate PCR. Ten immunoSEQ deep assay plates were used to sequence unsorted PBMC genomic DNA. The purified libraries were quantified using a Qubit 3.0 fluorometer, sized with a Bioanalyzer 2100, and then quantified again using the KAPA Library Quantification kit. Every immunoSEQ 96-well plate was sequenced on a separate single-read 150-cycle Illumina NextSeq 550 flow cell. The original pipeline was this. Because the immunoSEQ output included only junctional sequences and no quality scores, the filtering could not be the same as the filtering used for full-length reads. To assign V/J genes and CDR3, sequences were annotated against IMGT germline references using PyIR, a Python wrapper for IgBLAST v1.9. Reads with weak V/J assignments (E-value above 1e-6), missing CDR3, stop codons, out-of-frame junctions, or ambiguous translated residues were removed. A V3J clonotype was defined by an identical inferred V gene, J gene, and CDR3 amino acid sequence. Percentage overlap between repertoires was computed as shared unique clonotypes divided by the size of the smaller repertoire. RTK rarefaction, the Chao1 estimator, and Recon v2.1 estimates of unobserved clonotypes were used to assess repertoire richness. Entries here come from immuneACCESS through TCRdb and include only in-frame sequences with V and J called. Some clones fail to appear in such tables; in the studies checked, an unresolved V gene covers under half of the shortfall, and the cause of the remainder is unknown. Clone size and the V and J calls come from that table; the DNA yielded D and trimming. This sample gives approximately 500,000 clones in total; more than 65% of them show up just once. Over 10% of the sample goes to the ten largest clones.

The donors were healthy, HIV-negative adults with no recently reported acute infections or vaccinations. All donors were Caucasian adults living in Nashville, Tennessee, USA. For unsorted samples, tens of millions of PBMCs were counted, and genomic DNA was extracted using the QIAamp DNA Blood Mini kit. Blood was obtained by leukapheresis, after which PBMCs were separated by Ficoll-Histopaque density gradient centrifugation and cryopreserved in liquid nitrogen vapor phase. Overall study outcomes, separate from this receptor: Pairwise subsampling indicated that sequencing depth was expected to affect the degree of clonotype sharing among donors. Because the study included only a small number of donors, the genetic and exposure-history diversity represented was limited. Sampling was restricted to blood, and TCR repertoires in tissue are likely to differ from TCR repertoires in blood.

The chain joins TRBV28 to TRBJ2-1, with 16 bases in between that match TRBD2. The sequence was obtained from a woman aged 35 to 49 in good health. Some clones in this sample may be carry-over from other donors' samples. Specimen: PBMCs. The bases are TGTGCCAGCAGTGGGGGACTAGCGGGAGGGCCGTCCTACAATGAGCAGTTCTTC. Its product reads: CASSGGLAGGPSYNEQFF.